This T cell receptor (beta chain) derives from a study of blood T cell repertoires in COVID-19. Across the study: Researchers got acute and convalescent COVID-19 samples from the United States, Italy and Spain. Sources were T cells, B-cell-depleted T cells, or PBMCs; the material itself was cDNA or gDNA.

Original processing methods: Counts of nucleated cells, estimated from reference gene primer amplification, were obtained. Produced via immunoSEQ multiplex PCR; TCRdb's table is partial and in-frame only. V and J calls and clone size are given by that table; D and trimming were obtained from the DNA. The sample comprises 150,000 to 200,000 clones, 60% to 85% of which are singletons, and roughly 8.4% rests with the top ten. Germline values: CDR1 MNHNY, CDR2 SVGAGI (reference sequence). This CDR3 has 14 residues. The V end was cut by 6 bases, the J end by 4 bases, with 15 bases between. V usage is TRBV6-6 and J usage is TRBJ1-2; D call uncertain. The source is a man aged 60 to 75 with acute or convalescent COVID-19. The source material was peripheral blood. CDR3 sequence reads: CASSNPGGLYGYTF. In nucleotides, the CDR3 is TGTGCCAGCAGCAACCCGGGAGGCCTCTATGGCTACACCTTC.